This T cell receptor (beta chain) was profiled in a study of CD8+ T cells in alopecia areata. This clone was picked up a small number of times. cDNA prepared by RNA extraction and subsequent reverse transcription served as the template for sequencing. The table came from immunoSEQ multiplex PCR; TCRdb's copy has only in-frame clones and leaves some out. The table lists about 99,000 clones, 55% of them singletons. The CDR3 contains 13 residues. V lost 9 bases, J lost 1 base, and 5 bases stayed unmatched. The germline V gene has CDR1 MNHNS and CDR2 SASEGT. V usage is TRBV6-1 and J usage is TRBJ2-5; 7 bases match TRBD1. This sequence originates from a human donor in good health. Input material: CD4+ T cells sorted from blood. The CDR3 sequence is CASTGDLQETQYF. In DNA, the CDR3 is TGTGCCAGTACAGGGGACCTCCAAGAGACCCAGTACTTC.